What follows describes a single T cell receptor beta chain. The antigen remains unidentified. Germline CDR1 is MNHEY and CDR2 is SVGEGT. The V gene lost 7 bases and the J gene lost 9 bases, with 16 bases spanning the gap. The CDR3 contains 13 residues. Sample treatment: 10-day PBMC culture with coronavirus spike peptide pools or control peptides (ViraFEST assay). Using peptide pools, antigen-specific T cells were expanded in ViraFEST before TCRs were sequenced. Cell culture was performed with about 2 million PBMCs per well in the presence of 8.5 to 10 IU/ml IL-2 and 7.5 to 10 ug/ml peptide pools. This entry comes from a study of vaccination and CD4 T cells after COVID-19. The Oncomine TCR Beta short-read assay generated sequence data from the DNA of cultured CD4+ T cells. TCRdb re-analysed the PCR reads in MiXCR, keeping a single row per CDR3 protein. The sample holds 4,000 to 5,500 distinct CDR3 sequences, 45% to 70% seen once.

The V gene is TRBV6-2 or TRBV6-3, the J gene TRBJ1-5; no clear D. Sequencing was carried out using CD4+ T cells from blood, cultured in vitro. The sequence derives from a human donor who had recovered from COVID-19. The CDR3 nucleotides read TGTGCCAGCACAATAGGGTTACTAGGGCCCCAGCATTTT. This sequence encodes CASTIGLLGPQHF.